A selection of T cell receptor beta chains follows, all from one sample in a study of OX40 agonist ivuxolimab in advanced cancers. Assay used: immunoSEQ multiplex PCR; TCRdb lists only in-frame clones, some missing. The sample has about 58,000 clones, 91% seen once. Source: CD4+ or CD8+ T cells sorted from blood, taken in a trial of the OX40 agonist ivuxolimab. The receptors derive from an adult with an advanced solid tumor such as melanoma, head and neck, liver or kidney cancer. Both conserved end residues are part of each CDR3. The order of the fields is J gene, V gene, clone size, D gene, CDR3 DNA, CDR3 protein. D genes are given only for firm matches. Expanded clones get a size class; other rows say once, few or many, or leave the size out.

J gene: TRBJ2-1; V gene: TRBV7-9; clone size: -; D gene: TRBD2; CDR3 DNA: TGTGCCAGCAGCTTAGCGGAGGGAGCGGGAGCTTCCTACAATGAGCAGTTCTTC; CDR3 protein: CASSLAEGAGASYNEQFF
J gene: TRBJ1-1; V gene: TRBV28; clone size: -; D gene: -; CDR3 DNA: TGTGCCAGCGGAGGGCCACAGGAAATAAACACTGAAGCTTTCTTT; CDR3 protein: CASGGPQEINTEAFF
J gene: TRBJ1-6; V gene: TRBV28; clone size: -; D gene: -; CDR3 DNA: TGTGCCAGCAGTTTAGATGGGGGGCGACGGTCACCCCTCCACTTT; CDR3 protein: CASSLDGGRRSPLHF
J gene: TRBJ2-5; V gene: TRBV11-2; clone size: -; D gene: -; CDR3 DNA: TGTGCCAGCAGCTTCCTGCAAGAGACCCAGTACTTC; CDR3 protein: CASSFLQETQYF
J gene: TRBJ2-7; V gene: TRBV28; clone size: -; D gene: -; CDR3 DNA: TGTGCCAGCAGCGAGTCCGTTTCGCCCACTCGCGAGCAGTACTTC; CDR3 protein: CASSESVSPTREQYF
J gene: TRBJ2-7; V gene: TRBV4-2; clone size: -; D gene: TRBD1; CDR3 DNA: TGTGCCAGCAGCCTCCGGGACAGGGAAGCCTACGAGCAGTACTTC; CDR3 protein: CASSLRDREAYEQYF
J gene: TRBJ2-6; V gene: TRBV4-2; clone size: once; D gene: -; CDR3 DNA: TGTGCCAGCAGCCAAGATCTGGGTCGAGCTGGGGCCAACGTCCTGACTTTC; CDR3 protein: CASSQDLGRAGANVLTF
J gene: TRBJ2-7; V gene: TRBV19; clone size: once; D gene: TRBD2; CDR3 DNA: TGTGCCAGTAGTCTAGCGGGAGGTCGGTGGGAGCAGTACTTC; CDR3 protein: CASSLAGGRWEQYF
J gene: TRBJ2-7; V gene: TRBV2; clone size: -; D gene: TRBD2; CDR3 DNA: TGTGCCAGCAGTGGGACTAGCGGGACGTCCTACGAGCAGTACTTC; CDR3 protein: CASSGTSGTSYEQYF
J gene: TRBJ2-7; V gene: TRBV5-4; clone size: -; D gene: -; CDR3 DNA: TGTGCCAGCAGCTCCGGGGGCTCCTACGAGCAGTACTTC; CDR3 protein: CASSSGGSYEQYF
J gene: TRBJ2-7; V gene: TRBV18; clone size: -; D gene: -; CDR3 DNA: TGTGCCAGCAGCCGGGACGTTGAACCAGCCTACGAGCAGTACTTC; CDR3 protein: CASSRDVEPAYEQYF
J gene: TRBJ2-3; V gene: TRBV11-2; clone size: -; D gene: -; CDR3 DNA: TGTGCCAGCAGGCCGGCGGCCGCAGATACGCAGTATTTT; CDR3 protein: CASRPAAADTQYF
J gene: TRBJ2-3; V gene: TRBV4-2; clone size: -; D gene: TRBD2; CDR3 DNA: TGTGCCAGCAGCCAAGGCGGGAGGGCCCCAGATACGCAGTATTTT; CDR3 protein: CASSQGGRAPDTQYF
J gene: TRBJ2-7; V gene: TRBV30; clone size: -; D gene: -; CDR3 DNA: TGTGCCTGGAGCCCCCCGGAGCCCTACGAGCAGTACTTC; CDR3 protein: CAWSPPEPYEQYF
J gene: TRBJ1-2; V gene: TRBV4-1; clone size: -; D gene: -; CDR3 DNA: TGCGCCAGCAGCCAAGATTTGGGAATAGGTGGCTACACCTTC; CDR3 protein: CASSQDLGIGGYTF
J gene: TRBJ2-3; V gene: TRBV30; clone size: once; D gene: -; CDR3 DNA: TGTGCCTGGAAGGTGACAGTCGGGGATACGCAGTATTTT; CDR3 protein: CAWKVTVGDTQYF
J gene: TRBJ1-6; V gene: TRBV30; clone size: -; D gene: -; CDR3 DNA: TGTGCCTACTCGGGCGATTATAATTCACCCCTCCACTTT; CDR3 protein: CAYSGDYNSPLHF
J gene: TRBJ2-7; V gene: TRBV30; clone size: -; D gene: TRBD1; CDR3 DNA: TGTGCCTGGAGTGTAGGACAGGGGGCTTTCGACGAGCAGTACTTC; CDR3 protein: CAWSVGQGAFDEQYF
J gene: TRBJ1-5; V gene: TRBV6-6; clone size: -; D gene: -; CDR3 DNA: TGTGCCAGCAGTTATGCAGGAGCTAATCAGCCCCAGCATTTT; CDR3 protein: CASSYAGANQPQHF
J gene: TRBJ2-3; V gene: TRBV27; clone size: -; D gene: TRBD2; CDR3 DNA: TGTGCCAGCAGTTTGGCGGGGGGGACAGATACGCAGTATTTT; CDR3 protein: CASSLAGGTDTQYF
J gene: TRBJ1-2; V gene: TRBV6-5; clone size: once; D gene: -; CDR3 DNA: TGTGCCAGCAGTAGAAGCCGCAGGGATGGCTACACCTTC; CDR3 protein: CASSRSRRDGYTF
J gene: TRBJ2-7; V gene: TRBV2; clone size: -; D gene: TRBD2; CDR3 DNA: TGTGCCAGCACCTTCGGGCGGGGGAGCTCCTACGAGCAGTACTTC; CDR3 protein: CASTFGRGSSYEQYF
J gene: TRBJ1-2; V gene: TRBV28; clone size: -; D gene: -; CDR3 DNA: TGTGCCAGCAGTTATGCAGCCAGCTATGGCTACACCTTC; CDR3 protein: CASSYAASYGYTF
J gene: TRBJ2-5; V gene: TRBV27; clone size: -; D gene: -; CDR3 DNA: TGTGCCAGCAGTTTAACAGGGTTTGGGACCCAGTACTTC; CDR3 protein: CASSLTGFGTQYF
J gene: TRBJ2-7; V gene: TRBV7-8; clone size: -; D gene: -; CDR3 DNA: TGTGCCAGCAGCTTAGCGCGGGCAGGGGTCGAGCAGTACTTC; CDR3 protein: CASSLARAGVEQYF
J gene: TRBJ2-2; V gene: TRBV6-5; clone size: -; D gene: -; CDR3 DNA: TGTGCCAGCAGTTACCGGAGGGTACGAGGCACCGGGGAGCTGTTTTTT; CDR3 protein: CASSYRRVRGTGELFF
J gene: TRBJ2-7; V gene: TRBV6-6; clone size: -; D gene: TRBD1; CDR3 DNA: TGTGCCAGCAGCCGGGGACAGGGAGACGAGCAGTACTTC; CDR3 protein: CASSRGQGDEQYF
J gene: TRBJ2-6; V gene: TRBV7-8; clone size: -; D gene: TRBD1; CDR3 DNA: TGTGCCAGCAGCTTACCCCAGGGGGCGGGCGGGGCCAACGTCCTGACTTTC; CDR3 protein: CASSLPQGAGGANVLTF
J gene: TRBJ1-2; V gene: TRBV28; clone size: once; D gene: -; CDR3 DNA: TGTGCCAGCAGTCCCTCTCCGGGTATCGGATATGGCTACACCTTC; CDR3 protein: CASSPSPGIGYGYTF
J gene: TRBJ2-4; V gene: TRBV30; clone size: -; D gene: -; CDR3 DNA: TGTGCCTGGGCCACTGCCAAAAACATTCAGTACTTC; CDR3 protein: CAWATAKNIQYF
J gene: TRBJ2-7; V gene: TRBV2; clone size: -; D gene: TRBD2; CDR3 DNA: TGTGCCACCCGGACTAGCTCCCAGTCCTACGAGCAGTACTTC; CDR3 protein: CATRTSSQSYEQYF
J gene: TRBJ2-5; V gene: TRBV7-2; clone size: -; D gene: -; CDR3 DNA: TGTGCCAGCAGTAGTAGCAGGGAGACCCAGTACTTC; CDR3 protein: CASSSSRETQYF
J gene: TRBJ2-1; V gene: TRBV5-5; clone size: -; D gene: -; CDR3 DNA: TGTGCCAGCAGCAACAATGAGCAGTTCTTC; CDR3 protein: CASSNNEQFF
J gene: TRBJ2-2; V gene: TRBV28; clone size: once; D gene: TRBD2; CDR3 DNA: TGTGCCAGCAGTTTATGGACTAGCGGGAAATCCGGGGAGCTGTTTTTT; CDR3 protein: CASSLWTSGKSGELFF
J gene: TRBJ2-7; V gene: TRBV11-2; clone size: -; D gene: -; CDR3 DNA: TGTGCCAGCAGCTTAGCCCCCGGGGACCAGAACGAGCAGTACTTC; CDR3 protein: CASSLAPGDQNEQYF
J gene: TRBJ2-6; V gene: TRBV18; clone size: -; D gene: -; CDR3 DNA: TGTGCCAGCTCAAGTAGGGGCTCTGGGGCCAACGTCCTGACTTTC; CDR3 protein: CASSSRGSGANVLTF
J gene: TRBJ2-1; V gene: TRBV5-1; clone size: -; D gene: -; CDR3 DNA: TGCGCCAGCAGCTTGGGGCAGTACAATGAGCAGTTCTTC; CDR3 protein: CASSLGQYNEQFF
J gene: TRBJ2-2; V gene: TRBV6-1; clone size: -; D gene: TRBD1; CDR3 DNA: TGTGCCAGCAGTGCAGGGGGCTCCGGGGAGCTGTTTTTT; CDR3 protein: CASSAGGSGELFF
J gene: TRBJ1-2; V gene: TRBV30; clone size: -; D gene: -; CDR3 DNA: TGTGCCTGGACTTATGACAGAGGTTATGGCTACACCTTC; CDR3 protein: CAWTYDRGYGYTF
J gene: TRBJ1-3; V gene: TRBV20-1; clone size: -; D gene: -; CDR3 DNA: TGCAGTGCTAGCAAGGAGATCACCATATATTTT; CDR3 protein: CSASKEITIYF
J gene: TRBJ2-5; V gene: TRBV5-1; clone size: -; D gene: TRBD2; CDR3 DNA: TGCGCCAGCAGCTTGTACCCGCTAGCGGGTAACCAAGAGACCCAGTACTTC; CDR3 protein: CASSLYPLAGNQETQYF
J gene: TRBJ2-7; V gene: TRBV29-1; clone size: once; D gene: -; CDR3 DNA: TGCAGCGTTGTAGAAGCTTACGAGCAGTACTTC; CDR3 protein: CSVVEAYEQYF
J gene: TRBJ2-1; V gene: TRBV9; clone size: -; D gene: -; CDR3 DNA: TGTGCCAGCAGCGGAGTCCCGAATCCCTCCTACAATGAGCAGTTCTTC; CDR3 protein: CASSGVPNPSYNEQFF
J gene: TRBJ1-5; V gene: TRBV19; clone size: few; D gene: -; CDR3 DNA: TGTGCCAGTACGGGAGTTAGCAATCAGCCCCAGCATTTT; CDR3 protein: CASTGVSNQPQHF
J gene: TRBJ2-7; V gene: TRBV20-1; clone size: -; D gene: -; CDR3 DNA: TGCAGCACTGACTCCCCGAAGGATCCGTACTTC; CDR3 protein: CSTDSPKDPYF
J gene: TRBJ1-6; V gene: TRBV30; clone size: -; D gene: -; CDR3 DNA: TGTGCCTGGAGGGCAGGGAATAATTCACCCCTCCACTTT; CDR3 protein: CAWRAGNNSPLHF
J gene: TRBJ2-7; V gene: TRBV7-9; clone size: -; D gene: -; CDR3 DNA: TGTGCCAGCAGCAAGGGGAGCCTAGTCTCCTACGAGCAGTACTTC; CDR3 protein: CASSKGSLVSYEQYF
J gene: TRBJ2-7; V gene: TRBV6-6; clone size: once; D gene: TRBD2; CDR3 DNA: TGTGCCAGCAGTTCTCAAGGACTAGCTTCCGAGCAGTACTTC; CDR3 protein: CASSSQGLASEQYF
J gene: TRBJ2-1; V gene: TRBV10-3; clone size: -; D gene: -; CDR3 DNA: TGTGCCATCGGGGGACGTAGCTCCTACAATGAGCAGTTCTTC; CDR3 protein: CAIGGRSSYNEQFF
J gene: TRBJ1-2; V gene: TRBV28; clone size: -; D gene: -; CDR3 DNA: TGTGCCAGCAGTTTACCCGGCGACCATACGAGGGGCTACACCTTC; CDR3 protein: CASSLPGDHTRGYTF
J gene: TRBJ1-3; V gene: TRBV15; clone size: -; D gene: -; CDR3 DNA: TGTGCCACCAGCAGAGACAGGCACCCTGGAAACACCATATATTTT; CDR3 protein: CATSRDRHPGNTIYF